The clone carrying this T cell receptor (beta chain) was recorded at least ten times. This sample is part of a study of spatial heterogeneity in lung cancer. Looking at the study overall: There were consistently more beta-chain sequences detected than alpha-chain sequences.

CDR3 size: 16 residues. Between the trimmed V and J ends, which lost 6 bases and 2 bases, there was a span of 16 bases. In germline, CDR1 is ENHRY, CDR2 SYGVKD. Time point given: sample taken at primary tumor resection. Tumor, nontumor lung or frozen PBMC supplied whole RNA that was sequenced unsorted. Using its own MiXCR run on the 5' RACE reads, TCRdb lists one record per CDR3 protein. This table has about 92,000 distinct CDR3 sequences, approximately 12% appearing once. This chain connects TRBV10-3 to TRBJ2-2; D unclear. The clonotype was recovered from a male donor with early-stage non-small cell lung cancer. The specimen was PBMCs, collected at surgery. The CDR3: CAIRGGVAINTGELFF. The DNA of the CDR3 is TGTGCCATCAGGGGTGGAGTAGCAATAAACACCGGGGAGCTGTTTTTT.